The T cell receptor (beta chain) described here comes from a study of shared clonotypes between healthy human individuals (dated by TCRdb to 2020 to 2021). For the study in its entirety: A few men and a couple of women, aged 18 to 49 years, made up the cohort. To increase sequencing depth and limit assay-specific biases, TCR repertoire library preparation and sequencing were carried out by different laboratories using diverse techniques. Between about 0.9 and 10 billion PBMCs per donor were obtained by leukapheresis. Blood TCR repertoires of five healthy adults were deeply sequenced to estimate repertoire size and the extent of clonotype sharing between individuals. Per donor, three plates each were used for CD4 naive and CD4 memory, two for CD8 naive, and one for CD8 memory. Overall results and qualifications from the work: Rarefaction of sorted-subset datasets indicated incomplete sequencing despite the large sequencing depth. Sampling was restricted to blood, and TCR repertoires in tissues likely differ from the TCR repertoires found in blood. When a few donors were compared, the shared fraction of clonotypes was about 5% for naive CD4, over 3% for naive CD8, more than 2% for memory CD4, and 0.35% to 0.4% for memory CD8. Compared with non-shared clonotypes, the clonotypes found in all four sorted-subset donors had higher generation probabilities. Pairwise subsampling led to the expectation that sequencing depth would affect the degree of clonotype sharing among donors. Estimated clonotype richness was generally larger for naive than for memory subsets. The genetic and exposure-history diversity represented was limited by the small number of donors.

Healthy HIV-negative adults with no recently reported acute infections or vaccinations were included as donors. Only Caucasian adults living in Nashville, Tennessee, USA were represented among the donors. CD4+ T cells were enriched by magnetic negative selection; naive cells were then positively selected on CD45RA, and the negative fraction formed the memory subset. Blood was obtained by leukapheresis, after which PBMCs were separated by Ficoll-Histopaque density gradient centrifugation and cryopreserved in liquid nitrogen vapor phase. Analytical flow cytometry was used to check the purity and quantity of every magnetically sorted T cell population. From each sorted fraction, genomic DNA was isolated and quantified by UV absorbance on a Nanodrop 2000c. The germline V gene (reference sequence) yields GTSNPN for CDR1 and SVGIG for CDR2. The CDR3 sequence holds 13 residues, the cysteine and phenylalanine included. Only CDR3 DNA remains: 39 bases, in frame from the first base. The germline ends are 13 bases apart after V is trimmed by 5 bases and J by 3 bases.

Using the deep immunoSEQ assay, TCR CDR3 regions were amplified from genomic DNA by multiplex PCR. Extracted genomic DNA from each cell subset was distributed evenly across all wells of several immunoSEQ 96-well plates, and each plate was treated as a replicate. Each replicate PCR for sorted subsets received around 210 ng genomic DNA, equal to around 32,000 T cell genomes. Purified libraries were quantified with a Qubit 3.0 fluorometer, sized on a Bioanalyzer 2100, and re-quantified with the KAPA Library Quantification kit. Each immunoSEQ 96-well plate was sequenced on its own single-read 150-cycle Illumina NextSeq 550 flow cell. On the study's bioinformatics: Because only junctional sequences without quality scores were contained in the immunoSEQ output, filtering matching that applied to full-length reads could not be performed. To assign V/J genes and CDR3, sequences were annotated against IMGT germline references using PyIR, a Python wrapper for IgBLAST v1.9. Reads were removed for weak V/J assignments (E-value above 1e-6), missing CDR3, stop codons, out-of-frame junctions, or ambiguous translated residues. V3J clonotypes were defined as sequences sharing the same inferred V gene, J gene, and CDR3 amino acid sequence. The percentage overlap between two repertoires was calculated by dividing the number of shared unique clonotypes by the size of the smaller repertoire. Three approaches were used to assess repertoire richness: RTK rarefaction, the Chao1 estimator, and Recon v2.1 estimates of unobserved clonotypes. For all TCRbeta clonotypes obtained by the gDNA method from four donors, generation probabilities were computed with OLGA. This is the immuneACCESS table as TCRdb keeps it, with only in-frame sequences that have V and J called. A part of the clones is gone; compared with another copy, unresolved V genes explain less than half, and the rest is unexplained. V, J and clone size are taken as reported in that table, and D and trimming were inferred from the DNA itself. The sample table contains 2 million to 2.5 million clones; only one count was recorded for 95% of them. Of the sample, roughly 0.13% falls within the top ten clones.

Comments on this clone: No cognate antigen has been identified for it. No much larger clonotype is one base removed from it; base qualities were not supplied.

The chain was built from TRBV30 and TRBJ1-2, with TRBD1 perhaps the D gene, on 6 matching bases. The clonotype comes from a man younger than 35 in good health. Source material: naive CD4+ T cells sorted from blood. The sample's cell subset or site label, decoded: CD45RA+ positively selected. CDR3 sequence: CAWRKGGDYGYTF. DNA sequence: TGTGCCTGGCGAAAGGGGGGGGACTATGGCTACACCTTC.